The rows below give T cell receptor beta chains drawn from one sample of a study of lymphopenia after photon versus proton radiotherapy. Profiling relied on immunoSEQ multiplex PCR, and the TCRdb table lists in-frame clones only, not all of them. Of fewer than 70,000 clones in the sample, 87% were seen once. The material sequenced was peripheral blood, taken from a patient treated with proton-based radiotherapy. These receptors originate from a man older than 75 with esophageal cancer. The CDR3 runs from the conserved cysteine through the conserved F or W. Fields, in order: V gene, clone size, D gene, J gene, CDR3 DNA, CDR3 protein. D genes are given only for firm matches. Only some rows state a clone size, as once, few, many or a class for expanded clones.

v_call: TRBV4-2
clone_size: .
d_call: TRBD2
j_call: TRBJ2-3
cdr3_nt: TGTGCCAGCAGCCAGTGGGTTAGCGGGACCGATACGCAGTATTTT
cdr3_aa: CASSQWVSGTDTQYF

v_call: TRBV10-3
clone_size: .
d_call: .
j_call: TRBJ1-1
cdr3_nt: TGTGCCATAAGACGGGCCCCCCTGGGGGAAACTGAAGCTTTCTTT
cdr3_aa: CAIRRAPLGETEAFF

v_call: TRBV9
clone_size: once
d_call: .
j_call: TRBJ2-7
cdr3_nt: TGTGCCAAAACCGTCCCCCGGGGCAGCTACGAGCAGTACTTC
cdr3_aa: CAKTVPRGSYEQYF

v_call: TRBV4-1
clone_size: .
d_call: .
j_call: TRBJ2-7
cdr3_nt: TGCGCCAGCAGCCAAGATTCTAGCTACGAGCAGTACTTC
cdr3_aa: CASSQDSSYEQYF

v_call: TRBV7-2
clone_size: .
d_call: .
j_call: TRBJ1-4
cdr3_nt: TGTGCCAGCAGCTTGGACGGATCCGTCGTAAAACTGTTTTTT
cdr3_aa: CASSLDGSVVKLFF

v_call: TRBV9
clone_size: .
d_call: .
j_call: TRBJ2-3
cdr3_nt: TGTGCCAGCAGCGTAGTGATGGGAGGTCTCGCAGATACGCAGTATTTT
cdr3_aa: CASSVVMGGLADTQYF

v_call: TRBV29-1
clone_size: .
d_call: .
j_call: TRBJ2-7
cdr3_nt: TGCAGCGTTGGTGGCAGTTCCTACGAGCAGTACTTC
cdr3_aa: CSVGGSSYEQYF

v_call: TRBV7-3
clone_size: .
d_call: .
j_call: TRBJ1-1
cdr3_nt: TGTGCCAGCAGCTTAAGTTCGGGGACTGAAGCTTTCTTT
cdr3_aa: CASSLSSGTEAFF

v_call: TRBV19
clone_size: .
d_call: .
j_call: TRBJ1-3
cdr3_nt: TGTGCCAGTATAGGAAAACCGAGCTCTGGAAACACCATATATTTT
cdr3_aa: CASIGKPSSGNTIYF

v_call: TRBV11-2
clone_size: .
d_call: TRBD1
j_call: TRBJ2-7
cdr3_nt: TGTGCCAGCAGCTTAGAGCGCTCCAGGGAGGGACAGGGGAGATACGAGCAGTACTTC
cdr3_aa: CASSLERSREGQGRYEQYF

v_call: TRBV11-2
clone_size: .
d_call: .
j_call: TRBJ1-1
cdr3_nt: TGTGCCAGCAGCTTACAAGCAGGACTTAACACTGAAGCTTTCTTT
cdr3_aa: CASSLQAGLNTEAFF

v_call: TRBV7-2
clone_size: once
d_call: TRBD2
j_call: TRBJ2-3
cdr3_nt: TGTGCCAGCAGCTTAGGGCTAGCGGGGGGTCCCAAAATCACAGATACGCAGTATTTT
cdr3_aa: CASSLGLAGGPKITDTQYF

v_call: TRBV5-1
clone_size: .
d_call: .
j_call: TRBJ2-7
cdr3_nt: TGCGCCAGCAGCTTGGAGAGGGGGTTCTACTCCTACGAGCAGTACTTC
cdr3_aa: CASSLERGFYSYEQYF

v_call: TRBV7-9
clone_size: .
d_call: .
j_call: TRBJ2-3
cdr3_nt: TGTGCCAGCAGCGGAAGGGGTGATACGCAGTATTTT
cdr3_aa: CASSGRGDTQYF

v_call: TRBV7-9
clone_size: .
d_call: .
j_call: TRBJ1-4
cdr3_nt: TGTGCCAGCAGCTTAGGGCAGGGGATTGAAAAACTGTTTTTT
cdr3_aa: CASSLGQGIEKLFF

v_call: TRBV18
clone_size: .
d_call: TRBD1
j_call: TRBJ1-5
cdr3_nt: TGTGCCAGCTCACGGTTAGCAGGGACAGATGAAAATCAGCCCCAGCATTTT
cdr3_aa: CASSRLAGTDENQPQHF

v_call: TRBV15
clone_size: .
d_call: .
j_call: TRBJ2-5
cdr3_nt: TGTGCCACCGGGAAGGGTCGAGAGACCCAGTACTTC
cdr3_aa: CATGKGRETQYF

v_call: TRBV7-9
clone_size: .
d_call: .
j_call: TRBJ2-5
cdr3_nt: TGTGCCAGCAGCTTAGCGAGGGTCAGTCAATCACGAGAGACCCAGTACTTC
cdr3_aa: CASSLARVSQSRETQYF

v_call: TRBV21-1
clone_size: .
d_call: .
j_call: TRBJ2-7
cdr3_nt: TGTGCCAGCCACGAGGCGTGGGAGCAGTACTTC
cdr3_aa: CASHEAWEQYF

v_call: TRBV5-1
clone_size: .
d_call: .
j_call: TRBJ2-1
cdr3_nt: TGCGCCAGCAGCCGGGGGGCCTCTTACAATGAGCAGTTCTTC
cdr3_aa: CASSRGASYNEQFF

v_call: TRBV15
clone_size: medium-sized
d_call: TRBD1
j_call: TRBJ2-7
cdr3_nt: TGTGCCACCAGCAGAGACACAGGGGGGTCCTACGAGCAGTACTTC
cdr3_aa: CATSRDTGGSYEQYF

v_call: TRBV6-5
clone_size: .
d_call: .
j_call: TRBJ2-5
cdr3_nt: TGTGCCAGCAGTTACTCCGGGCCAGAGACCCAGTACTTC
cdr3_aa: CASSYSGPETQYF

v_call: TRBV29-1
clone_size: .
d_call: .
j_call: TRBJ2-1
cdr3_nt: TGCAGCGTTGAAGGTAGGGCCGCGGAGCAGTTCTTC
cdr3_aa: CSVEGRAAEQFF

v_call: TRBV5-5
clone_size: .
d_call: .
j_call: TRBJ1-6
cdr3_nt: TGTGCCAGCAGAGCAGAATTGTATAATTCACCCCTCCACTTT
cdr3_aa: CASRAELYNSPLHF

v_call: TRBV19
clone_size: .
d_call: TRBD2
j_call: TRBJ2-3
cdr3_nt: TGTGCCAGTAGTATAACTAGCGGGGGGAGCACAGATACGCAGTATTTT
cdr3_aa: CASSITSGGSTDTQYF

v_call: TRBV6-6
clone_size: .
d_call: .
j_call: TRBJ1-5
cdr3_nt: TGTGCCAGCAGTTTCCGTTGGGAGCAGCCCCAGCATTTT
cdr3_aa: CASSFRWEQPQHF

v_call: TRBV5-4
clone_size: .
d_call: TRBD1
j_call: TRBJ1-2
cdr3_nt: TGTGCCAGCAGGGCCGGGACAGGGGGCGCGGGGCCCGGCTACACCTTC
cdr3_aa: CASRAGTGGAGPGYTF

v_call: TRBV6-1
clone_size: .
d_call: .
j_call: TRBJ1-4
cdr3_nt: TGTGCCAGCAGTGATAATCCCCAAGGGGGGGAAAAACTGTTTTTT
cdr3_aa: CASSDNPQGGEKLFF

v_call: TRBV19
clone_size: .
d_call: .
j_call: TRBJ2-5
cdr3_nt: TGTGCCAGTAAAGAATTCGGGACCCAGTACTTC
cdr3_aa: CASKEFGTQYF

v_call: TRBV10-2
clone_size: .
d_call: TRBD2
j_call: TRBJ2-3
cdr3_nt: TGCGCCAGCATGTTGACTAGCGGATACACAGATACGCAGTATTTT
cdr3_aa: CASMLTSGYTDTQYF

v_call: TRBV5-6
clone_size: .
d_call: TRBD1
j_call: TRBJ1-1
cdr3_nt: TGTGCCAGCAGCCGCCGGGACAGGTACACTGAAGCTTTCTTT
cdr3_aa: CASSRRDRYTEAFF

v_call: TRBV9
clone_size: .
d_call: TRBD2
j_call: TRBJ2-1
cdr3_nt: TGTGCCAGCAGCGTACTTCCTAGCGGACGCTCCTACAATGAGCAGTTCTTC
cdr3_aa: CASSVLPSGRSYNEQFF

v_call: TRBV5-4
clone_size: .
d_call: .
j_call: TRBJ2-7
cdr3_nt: TGTGCCAGCAGCCCGGAGGTCGCTAGCGCGTCCTACGAGCAGTACTTC
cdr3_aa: CASSPEVASASYEQYF

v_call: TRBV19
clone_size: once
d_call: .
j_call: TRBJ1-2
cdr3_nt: TGTGCCAGTAGGATACAGGGAATTTCTGATGGCTACACCTTC
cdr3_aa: CASRIQGISDGYTF

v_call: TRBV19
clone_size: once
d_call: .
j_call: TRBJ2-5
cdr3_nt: TGTGCCAGTAGTGCCTCCAGAGAGACCCAGTACTTC
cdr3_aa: CASSASRETQYF

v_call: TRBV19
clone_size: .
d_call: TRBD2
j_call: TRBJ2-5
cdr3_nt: TGTGCCAGTAGTATAATACTGGGAGGGGAGACCCAGTACTTC
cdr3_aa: CASSIILGGETQYF

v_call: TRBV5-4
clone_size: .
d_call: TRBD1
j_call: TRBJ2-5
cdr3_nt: TGTGCCAGCAGCTCACAAGGGACAGGGGAGACCCAGTACTTC
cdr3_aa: CASSSQGTGETQYF

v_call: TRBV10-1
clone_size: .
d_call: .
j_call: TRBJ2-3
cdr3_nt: TGCGCCAGCAGTGAGAACGGTGCTAGCACAGATACGCAGTATTTT
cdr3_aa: CASSENGASTDTQYF

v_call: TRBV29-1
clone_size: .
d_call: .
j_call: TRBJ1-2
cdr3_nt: TGCAGCGTTTCTAGGGCCCAGTCAACCTATGGCTACACCTTC
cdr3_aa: CSVSRAQSTYGYTF

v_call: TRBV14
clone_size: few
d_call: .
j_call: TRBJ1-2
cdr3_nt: TGTGCCAGCAGCCAATCGGCAGGGTCGTTGGTTGGCTACACCTTC
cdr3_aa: CASSQSAGSLVGYTF

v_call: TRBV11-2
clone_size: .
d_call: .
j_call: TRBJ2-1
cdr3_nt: TGTGCCAGCAGCTTCCCCCTAGGGGGGAGGGCCCTGGACGAGCAGTTCTTC
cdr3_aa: CASSFPLGGRALDEQFF

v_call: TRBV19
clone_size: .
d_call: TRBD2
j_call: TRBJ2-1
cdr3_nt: TGTGCCAGTAGTATAGGACTAGCACGTGAGCAGTTCTTC
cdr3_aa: CASSIGLAREQFF

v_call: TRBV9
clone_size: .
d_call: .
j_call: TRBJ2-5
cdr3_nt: TGTGCCAGCAGCGTAGATTCGGAGACCCAGTACTTC
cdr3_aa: CASSVDSETQYF

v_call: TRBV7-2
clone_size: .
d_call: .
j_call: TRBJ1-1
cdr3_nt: TGTGCCAGCAGTTTCGGTTGGAAGAACACTGAAGCTTTCTTT
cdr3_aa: CASSFGWKNTEAFF

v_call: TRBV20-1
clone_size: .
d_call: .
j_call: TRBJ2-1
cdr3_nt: TGCAGTGCTAGAGTTCGTAATGAGCAGTTCTTC
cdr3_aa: CSARVRNEQFF

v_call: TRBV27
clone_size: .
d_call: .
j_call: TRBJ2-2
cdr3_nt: TGTGCCAGCAGTTTTAGGTGGGCAGGGTTGTCCCCGAACACCGGGGAGCTGTTTTTT
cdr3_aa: CASSFRWAGLSPNTGELFF

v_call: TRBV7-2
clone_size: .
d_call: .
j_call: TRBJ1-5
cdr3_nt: TGTGCCAGCAGCTTAGATCGCAGGCAGCCCCAGCATTTT
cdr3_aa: CASSLDRRQPQHF

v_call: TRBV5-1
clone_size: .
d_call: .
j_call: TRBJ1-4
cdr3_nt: TGCGCCAGCAGCTTGAGTGCTAATGAAAAACTGTTTTTT
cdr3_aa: CASSLSANEKLFF

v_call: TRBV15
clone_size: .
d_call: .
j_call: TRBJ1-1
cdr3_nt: TGTGCCACCAGCAGAGATGTACGGTGGACTGAAGCTTTCTTT
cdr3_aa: CATSRDVRWTEAFF

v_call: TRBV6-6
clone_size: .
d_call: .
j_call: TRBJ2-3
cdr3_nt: TGTGCCAGCAGTTCCACACGGGGGGCCGAGAAGCAGTATTTT
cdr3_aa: CASSSTRGAEKQYF

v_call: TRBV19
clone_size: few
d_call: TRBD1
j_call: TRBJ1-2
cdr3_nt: TGTGCCAGTACCTATGGGGACAGGGTCGGCTACACCTTC
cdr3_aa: CASTYGDRVGYTF

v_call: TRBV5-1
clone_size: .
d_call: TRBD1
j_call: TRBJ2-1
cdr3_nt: TGCGCCAGCAGCTTGGGACAGGGGATACACAATGAGCAGTTCTTC
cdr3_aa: CASSLGQGIHNEQFF

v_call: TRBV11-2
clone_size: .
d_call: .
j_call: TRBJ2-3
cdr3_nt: TGTGCCAGCAGCTTAGAAATAGGCGATACGCAGTATTTT
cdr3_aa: CASSLEIGDTQYF

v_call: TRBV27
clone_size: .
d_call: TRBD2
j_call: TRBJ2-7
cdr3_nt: TGTGCCAGCAGTTTAACTAGCGGGTACGAGCAGTACTTC
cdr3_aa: CASSLTSGYEQYF

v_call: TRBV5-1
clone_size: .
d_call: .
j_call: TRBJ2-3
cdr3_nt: TGCGCCAGCAGCTTGGCCACAGATACGCAGTATTTT
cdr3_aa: CASSLATDTQYF

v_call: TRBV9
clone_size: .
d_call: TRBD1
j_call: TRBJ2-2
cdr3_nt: TGTGCCAGCAGCGTAGCGCAGGGGGCGCTCACCGGGGAGCTGTTTTTT
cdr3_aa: CASSVAQGALTGELFF

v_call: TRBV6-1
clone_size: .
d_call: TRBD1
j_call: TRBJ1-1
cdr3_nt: TGTGCCACTACCGACCAGGGCAGGGGGGTCGCTTTCTTT
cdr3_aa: CATTDQGRGVAFF

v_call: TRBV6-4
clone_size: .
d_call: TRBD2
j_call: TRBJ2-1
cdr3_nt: TGTGCCAGCAGTGCTCCCGCCGGGGGGTCCAATGAGCAGTTCTTC
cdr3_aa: CASSAPAGGSNEQFF

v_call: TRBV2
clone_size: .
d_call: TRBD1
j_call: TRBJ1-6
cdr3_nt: TGTGCCAGCGCTGCGGGGACAGGGATTTCACCCCTCCACTTT
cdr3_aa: CASAAGTGISPLHF

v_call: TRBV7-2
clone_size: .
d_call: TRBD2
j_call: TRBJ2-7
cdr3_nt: TGTGCCAGCAACTCGGGAGGGCAGGGGATTCGCGAGCAGTACTTC
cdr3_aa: CASNSGGQGIREQYF